This TCR beta chain was profiled in a study of blood T cell repertoires in COVID-19. Original data processing: Reference gene primer amplification gave nucleated cell count estimates. Using immunoSEQ multiplex PCR, the repertoire was profiled, and TCRdb retains in-frame clones only, with some absent. V and J calls and clone size come straight from that table; D and trimming were deduced from the DNA. Among some 120,000 clones listed, around four fifths were seen once. The ends lost 5 bases at V and 5 bases at J; junction bases unmatched: 14. The germline gives CDR1 MNHEY, CDR2 SMNVEV (reference sequence). This CDR3 region has 17 residues.

Specimen: peripheral blood. The clonotype originates from a man older than 75 with active or convalescent COVID-19. The J gene is TRBJ1-2, the V gene TRBV27, with 10 nucleotides matching TRBD1. The CDR3 DNA sequence: TGTGCCAGCAGTCCGAACCGGATGGGACAGGGGATATATGGCTACACCTTC. Translation: CASSPNRMGQGIYGYTF.